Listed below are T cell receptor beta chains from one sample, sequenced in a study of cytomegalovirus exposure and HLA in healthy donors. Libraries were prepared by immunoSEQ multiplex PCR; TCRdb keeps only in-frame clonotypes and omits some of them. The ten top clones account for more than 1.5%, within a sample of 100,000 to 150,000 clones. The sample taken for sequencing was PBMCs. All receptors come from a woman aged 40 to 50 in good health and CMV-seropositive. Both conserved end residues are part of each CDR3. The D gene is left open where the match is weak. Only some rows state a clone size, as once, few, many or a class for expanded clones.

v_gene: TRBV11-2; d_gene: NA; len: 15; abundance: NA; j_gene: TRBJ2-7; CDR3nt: TGTGCCAGCAGCTTCAGGCGGGGCTCCTCCTACGAGCAGTACTTC; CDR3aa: CASSFRRGSSYEQYF
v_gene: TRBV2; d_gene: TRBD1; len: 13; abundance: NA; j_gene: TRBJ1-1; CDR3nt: TGTGCCAGCAGTTTACAGGGGACCACTGAAGCTTTCTTT; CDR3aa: CASSLQGTTEAFF
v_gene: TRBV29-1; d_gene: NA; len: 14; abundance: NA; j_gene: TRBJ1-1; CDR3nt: TGCAGCGCCGGTGCCGGCAGGGGCAACACTGAAGCTTTCTTT; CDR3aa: CSAGAGRGNTEAFF
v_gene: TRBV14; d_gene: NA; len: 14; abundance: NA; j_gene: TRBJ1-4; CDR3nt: TGTGCCAGCAGCCAAAGCAGGGCACGAGAAAAACTGTTTTTT; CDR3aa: CASSQSRAREKLFF
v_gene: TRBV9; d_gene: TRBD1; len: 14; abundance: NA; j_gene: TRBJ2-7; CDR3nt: TGTGCCAGCAGCGCACTACAGGGGGCGGGCGAGCAGTACTTC; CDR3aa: CASSALQGAGEQYF
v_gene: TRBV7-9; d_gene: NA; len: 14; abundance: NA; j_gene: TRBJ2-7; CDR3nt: TGTGCCAGCAGCTTTAGCGGAACCTCCTACGAGCAGTACTTC; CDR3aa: CASSFSGTSYEQYF
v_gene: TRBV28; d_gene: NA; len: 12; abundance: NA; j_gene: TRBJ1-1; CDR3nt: TGTGCCAGCAGTTTTAATCCGGCTGAAGCTTTCTTT; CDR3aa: CASSFNPAEAFF
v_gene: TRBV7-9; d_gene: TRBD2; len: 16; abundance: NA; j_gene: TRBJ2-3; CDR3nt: TGTGCCAGCAGCTTTGAACTACTAGCGGGGACAGATACGCAGTATTTT; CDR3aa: CASSFELLAGTDTQYF
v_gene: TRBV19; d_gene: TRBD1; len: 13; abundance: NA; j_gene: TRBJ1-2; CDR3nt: TGTGCCAGTAGTATGCAGGGGGCGCGGGGCTACACCTTC; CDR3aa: CASSMQGARGYTF
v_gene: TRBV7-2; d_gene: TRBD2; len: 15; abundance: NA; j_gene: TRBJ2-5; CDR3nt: TGTGCCAGCAGCTTCCAGCGGGAGTGGCGAGAGACCCAGTACTTC; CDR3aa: CASSFQREWRETQYF
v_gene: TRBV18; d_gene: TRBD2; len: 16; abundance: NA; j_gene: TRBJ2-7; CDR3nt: TGTGCCAGCTCACATCCGGGGGGGACTAGCGTCTACGAGCAGTACTTC; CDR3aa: CASSHPGGTSVYEQYF
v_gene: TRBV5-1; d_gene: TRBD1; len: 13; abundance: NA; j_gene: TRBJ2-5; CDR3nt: TGCGCCAGCAGCTTGGGACAGGGGGAGACCCAGTACTTC; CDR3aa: CASSLGQGETQYF
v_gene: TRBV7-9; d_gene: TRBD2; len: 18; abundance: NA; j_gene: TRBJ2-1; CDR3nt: TGTGCCAGCAGCTTCCGCAGACTAGCGGCTTTCCAGAACAATGAGCAGTTCTTC; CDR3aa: CASSFRRLAAFQNNEQFF
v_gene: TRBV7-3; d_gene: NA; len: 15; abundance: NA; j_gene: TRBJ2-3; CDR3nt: TGTGCCAGCAGCTCGGGACACGGAGGCACAGATACGCAGTATTTT; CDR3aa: CASSSGHGGTDTQYF
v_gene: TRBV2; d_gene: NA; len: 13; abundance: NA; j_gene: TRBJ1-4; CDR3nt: TGTGCCTCCCGGGTGGGGCCGAATGAAAAACTGTTTTTT; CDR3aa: CASRVGPNEKLFF
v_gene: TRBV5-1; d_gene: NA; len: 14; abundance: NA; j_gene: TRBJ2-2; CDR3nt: TGCGCCAGCAGCTCCCATCAGGAGGCCGGGGAGCTGTTTTTT; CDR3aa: CASSSHQEAGELFF
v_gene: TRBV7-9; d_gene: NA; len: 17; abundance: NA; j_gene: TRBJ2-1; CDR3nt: TGTGCCAGCAGCTTTCATGGACAGACGACAATATACAATGAGCAGTTCTTC; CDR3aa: CASSFHGQTTIYNEQFF
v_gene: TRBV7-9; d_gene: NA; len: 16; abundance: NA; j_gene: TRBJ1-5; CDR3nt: TGTGCCAGCAGCTTAGGGAAGGGGGTGGCCCATCAGCCCCAGCATTTT; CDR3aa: CASSLGKGVAHQPQHF
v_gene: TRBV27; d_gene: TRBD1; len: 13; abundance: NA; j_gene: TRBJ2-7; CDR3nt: TGTGCCAGCAGTTCCGGGACAGGCTACGAGCAGTACTTC; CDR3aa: CASSSGTGYEQYF
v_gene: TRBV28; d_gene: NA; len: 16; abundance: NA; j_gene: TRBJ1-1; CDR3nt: TGTGCCAGCATCGTCGGGGGTATCCGGACGAACACTGAAGCTTTCTTT; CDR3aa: CASIVGGIRTNTEAFF
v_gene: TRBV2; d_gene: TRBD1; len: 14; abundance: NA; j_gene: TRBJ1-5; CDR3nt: TGTGCCAGCAGTTTCGACAGGGCAAATCAGCCCCAGCATTTT; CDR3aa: CASSFDRANQPQHF
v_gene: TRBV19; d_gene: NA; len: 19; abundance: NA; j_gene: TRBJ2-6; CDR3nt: TGTGCCAGTAGTCGTAACCCCGGTGGTGTCGATACTGGGGCCAACGTCCTGACTTTC; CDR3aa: CASSRNPGGVDTGANVLTF
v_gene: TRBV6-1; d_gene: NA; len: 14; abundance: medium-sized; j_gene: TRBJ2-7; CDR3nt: TGTGCCAGCAGTGAAACCGGGAGCGCCTACGAGCAGTACTTC; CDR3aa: CASSETGSAYEQYF
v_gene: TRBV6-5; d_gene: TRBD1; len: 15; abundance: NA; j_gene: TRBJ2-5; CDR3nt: TGTGCCAGCAGTCCTTACACAGGGGGCCAAGAGACCCAGTACTTC; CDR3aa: CASSPYTGGQETQYF
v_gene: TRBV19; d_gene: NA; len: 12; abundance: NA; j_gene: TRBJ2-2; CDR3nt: TGTGCCAGTAGTATCAGTATCGGGGAGCTGTTTTTT; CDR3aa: CASSISIGELFF
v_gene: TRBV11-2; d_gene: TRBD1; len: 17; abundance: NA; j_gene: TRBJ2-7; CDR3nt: TGTGCCAGCAGCTTAGATCATGGGACAGGGAGGAACTACGAGCAGTACTTC; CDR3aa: CASSLDHGTGRNYEQYF
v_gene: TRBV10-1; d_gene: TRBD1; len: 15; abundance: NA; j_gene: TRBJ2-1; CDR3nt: TGCGCCAGCAGCGTCCGCGGACAGGAAAACAATGAGCAGTTCTTC; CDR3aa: CASSVRGQENNEQFF
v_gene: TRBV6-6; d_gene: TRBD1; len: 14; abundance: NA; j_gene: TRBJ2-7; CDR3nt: TGTGCCAGCAGTTACTCGAACAGGGGGTACGAGCAGTACTTC; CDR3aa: CASSYSNRGYEQYF
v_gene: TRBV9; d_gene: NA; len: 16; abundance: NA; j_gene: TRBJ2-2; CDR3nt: TGTGCCAGCAGCGTAGTGGGCAGGGCCGACACCGGGGAGCTGTTTTTT; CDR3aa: CASSVVGRADTGELFF
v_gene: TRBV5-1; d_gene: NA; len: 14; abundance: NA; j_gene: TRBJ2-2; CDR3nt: TGCGCCAGCAGCTCCTATCAGGAGGCCGGGGAGCTGTTTTTT; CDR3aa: CASSSYQEAGELFF
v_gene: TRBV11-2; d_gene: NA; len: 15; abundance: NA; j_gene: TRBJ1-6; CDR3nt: TGTGCCAGCAGCTTCGGGACATTCGATAATTCACCCCTCCACTTT; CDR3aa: CASSFGTFDNSPLHF
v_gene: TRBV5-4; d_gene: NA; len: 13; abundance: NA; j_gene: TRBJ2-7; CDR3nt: TGTGCCAGCCGGCGGGAAAGCTCCTACGAGCAGTACTTC; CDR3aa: CASRRESSYEQYF
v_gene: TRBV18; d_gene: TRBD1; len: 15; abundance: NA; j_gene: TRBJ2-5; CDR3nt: TGTGCCAGCTCACCCCGGGACAGGGGACGGGAGACCCAGTACTTC; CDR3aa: CASSPRDRGRETQYF
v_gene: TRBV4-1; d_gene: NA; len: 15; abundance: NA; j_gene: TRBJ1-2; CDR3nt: TGCGCCAGCAGCCAAGTCACAGGGTCTAACTATGGCTACACCTTC; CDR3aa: CASSQVTGSNYGYTF
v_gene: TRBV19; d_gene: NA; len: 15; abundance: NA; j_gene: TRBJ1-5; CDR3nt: TGTGCCAGTAGTGAGGGCGGATATAGCAATCAGCCCCAGCATTTT; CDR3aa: CASSEGGYSNQPQHF
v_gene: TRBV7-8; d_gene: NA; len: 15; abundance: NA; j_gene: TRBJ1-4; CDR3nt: TGTGCCAGCAGCTTAGATGGGGGGACGGGTGAAAAACTGTTTTTT; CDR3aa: CASSLDGGTGEKLFF
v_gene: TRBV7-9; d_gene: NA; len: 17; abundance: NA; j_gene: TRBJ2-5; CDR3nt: TGTGCCAGCAGCTTAGACGCTAAACAGGGCTTCCAAGAGACCCAGTACTTC; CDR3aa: CASSLDAKQGFQETQYF
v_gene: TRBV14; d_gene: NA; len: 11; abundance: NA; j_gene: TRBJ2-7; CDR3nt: TGTGCCAGCAGCCAAGGGCACGAGCAGTACTTC; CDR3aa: CASSQGHEQYF
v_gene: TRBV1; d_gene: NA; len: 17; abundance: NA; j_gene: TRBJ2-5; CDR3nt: TGCACCAGCAGCCAAGGGGGGACAGGGCCGTACCAAGAGACCCAGTACTTC; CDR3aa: CTSSQGGTGPYQETQYF
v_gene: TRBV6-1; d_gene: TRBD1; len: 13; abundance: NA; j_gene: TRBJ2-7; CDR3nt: TGTGCCAGCCGGACAGGGGCGTCCTACGAGCAGTACTTC; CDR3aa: CASRTGASYEQYF
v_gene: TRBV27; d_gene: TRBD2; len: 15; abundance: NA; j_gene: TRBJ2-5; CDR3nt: TGTGCCAGCAGTTTAAATGGGGGGGTAGTGGAGACCCAGTACTTC; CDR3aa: CASSLNGGVVETQYF
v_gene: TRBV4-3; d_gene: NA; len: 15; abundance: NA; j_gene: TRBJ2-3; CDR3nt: TGCGCCAGCAGCCAAGAAATGAGTGTCACAGATACGCAGTATTTT; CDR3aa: CASSQEMSVTDTQYF
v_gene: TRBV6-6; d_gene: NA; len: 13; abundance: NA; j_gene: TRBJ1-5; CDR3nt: TGTGCCAGCACAATGAGTAGCAATCAGCCCCAGCATTTT; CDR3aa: CASTMSSNQPQHF
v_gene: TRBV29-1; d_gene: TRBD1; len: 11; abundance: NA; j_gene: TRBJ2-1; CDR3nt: TGCAGCGTGAACACCGGGACAGGGTCCATCTTC; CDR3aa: CSVNTGTGSIF
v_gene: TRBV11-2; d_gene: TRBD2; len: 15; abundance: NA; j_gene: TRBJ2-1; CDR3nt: TGTGCCAGCAGTTCTCTAGCGGGACCCTACAATGAGCAGTTCTTC; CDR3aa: CASSSLAGPYNEQFF